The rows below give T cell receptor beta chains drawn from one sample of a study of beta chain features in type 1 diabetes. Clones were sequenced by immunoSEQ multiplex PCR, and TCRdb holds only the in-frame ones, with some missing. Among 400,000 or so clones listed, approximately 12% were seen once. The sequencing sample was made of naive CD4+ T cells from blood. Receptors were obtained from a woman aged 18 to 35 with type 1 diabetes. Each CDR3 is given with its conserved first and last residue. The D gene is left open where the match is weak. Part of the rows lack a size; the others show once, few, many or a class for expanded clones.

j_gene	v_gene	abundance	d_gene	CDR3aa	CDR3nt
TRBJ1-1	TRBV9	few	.	CASSVDRNTEAFF	TGTGCCAGCAGCGTAGACAGGAACACTGAAGCTTTCTTT
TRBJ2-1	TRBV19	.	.	CASRFVGEFNEQFF	TGTGCCAGTCGGTTCGTGGGAGAGTTCAATGAGCAGTTCTTC
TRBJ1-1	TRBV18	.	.	CASSLRTESTEAFF	TGTGCCAGCTCACTTAGGACAGAGAGCACTGAAGCTTTCTTT
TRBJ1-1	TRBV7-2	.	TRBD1	CASSPGQMNTEAFF	TGTGCCAGCAGCCCGGGACAGATGAACACTGAAGCTTTCTTT
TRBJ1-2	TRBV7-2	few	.	CASSPGQRGNGYTF	TGTGCCAGCAGCCCGGGACAACGGGGCAATGGCTACACCTTC
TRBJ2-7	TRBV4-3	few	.	CASSQDPSRSEQYF	TGCGCCAGCAGCCAAGATCCCTCAAGGAGCGAGCAGTACTTC
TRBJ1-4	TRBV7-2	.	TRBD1	CASSTRQGDEKLFF	TGTGCCAGCAGTACAAGACAGGGGGATGAAAAACTGTTTTTT
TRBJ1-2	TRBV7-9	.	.	CASSLGQGSDGYTF	TGTGCCAGCAGCCTCGGGCAGGGTTCAGATGGCTACACCTTC
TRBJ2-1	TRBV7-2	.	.	CASSLAPQGGEQFF	TGTGCCAGCAGCTTAGCGCCGCAGGGCGGTGAGCAGTTCTTC
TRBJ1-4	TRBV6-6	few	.	CASTPERRFHEKLFF	TGTGCCAGCACTCCAGAAAGGCGGTTTCATGAAAAACTGTTTTTT
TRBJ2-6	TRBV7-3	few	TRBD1	CASSLRDRGLSGANVLTF	TGTGCCAGCAGCCTCCGGGACAGGGGGCTCTCCGGGGCCAACGTCCTGACTTTC
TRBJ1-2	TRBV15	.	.	CATSRDRGARGYTF	TGTGCCACCAGCAGAGATCGCGGGGCGCGGGGCTACACCTTC
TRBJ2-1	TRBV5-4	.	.	CASRRQLTDEQFF	TGTGCCAGTCGTCGGCAGCTGACAGATGAGCAGTTCTTC
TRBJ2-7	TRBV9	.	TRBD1	CASSVSGTAVQQYF	TGTGCCAGCAGCGTCTCCGGGACAGCAGTTCAGCAGTACTTC
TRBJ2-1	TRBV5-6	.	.	CASSSYNEQFF	TGTGCCAGCAGCTCATACAATGAGCAGTTCTTC
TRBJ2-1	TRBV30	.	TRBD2	CAWSGQREGDEQFF	TGTGCCTGGAGTGGCCAGCGGGAGGGGGATGAGCAGTTCTTC
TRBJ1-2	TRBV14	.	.	CASSQEWGSNYGYTF	TGTGCCAGCAGCCAAGAGTGGGGCTCTAACTATGGCTACACCTTC
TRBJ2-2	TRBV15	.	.	CATSLTPPKGELFF	TGTGCCACCAGTCTAACCCCACCAAAGGGGGAGCTGTTTTTT
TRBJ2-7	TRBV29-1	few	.	CSVSGSYEQYF	TGCAGCGTTTCTGGCAGCTACGAGCAGTACTTC
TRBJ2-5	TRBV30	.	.	CAWSRQETQYF	TGTGCCTGGAGCAGACAAGAGACCCAGTACTTC
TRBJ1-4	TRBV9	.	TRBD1	CASSLRTGRDEKLFF	TGTGCCAGCAGCCTTAGGACAGGGCGGGATGAAAAACTGTTTTTT
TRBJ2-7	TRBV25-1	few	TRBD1	CASSKPGQVYEQYF	TGTGCCAGCAGTAAACCGGGACAGGTCTACGAGCAGTACTTC
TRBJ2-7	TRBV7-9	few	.	CASTYGGPASYEQYF	TGTGCCAGCACCTACGGGGGGCCGGCGTCCTACGAGCAGTACTTC
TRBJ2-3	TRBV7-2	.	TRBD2	CASSTGGGRTDTQYF	TGTGCCAGCTCGACCGGGGGGGGAAGGACAGATACGCAGTATTTT
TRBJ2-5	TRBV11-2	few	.	CASSPTYAQETQYF	TGTGCCAGCAGCCCGACTTATGCCCAAGAGACCCAGTACTTC
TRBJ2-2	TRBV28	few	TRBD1	CASSTGQGDGGELFF	TGTGCGAGCAGCACAGGACAGGGCGACGGCGGGGAGCTGTTTTTT
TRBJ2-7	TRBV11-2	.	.	CASSSKEDPIRWQYF	TGTGCCAGCAGCTCCAAGGAGGACCCAATCCGGTGGCAGTACTTC
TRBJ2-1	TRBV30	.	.	CAWTQERAYNEQFF	TGTGCCTGGACTCAAGAGAGGGCCTACAATGAGCAGTTCTTC
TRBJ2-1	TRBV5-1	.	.	CASSFEYSYNEQFF	TGCGCCAGCAGCTTCGAGTACTCCTACAATGAGCAGTTCTTC
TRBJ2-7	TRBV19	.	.	CASSGGQPPYEQYF	TGTGCCAGTAGTGGCGGACAGCCTCCCTACGAGCAGTACTTC
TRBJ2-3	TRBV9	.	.	CASSVMEGATDTQYF	TGTGCCAGCAGCGTAATGGAGGGGGCCACAGATACGCAGTATTTT
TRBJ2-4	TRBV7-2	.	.	CASSLVASTKNIQYF	TGTGCCAGCAGCTTAGTTGCTAGTACCAAAAACATTCAGTACTTC
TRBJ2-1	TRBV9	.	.	CASSVGGQGSYNEQFF	TGTGCCAGCAGCGTAGGGGGGCAGGGGTCCTACAATGAGCAGTTCTTC
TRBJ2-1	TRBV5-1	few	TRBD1	CASSLTGQGYNEQFF	TGCGCCAGCAGCTTGACGGGACAGGGTTACAATGAGCAGTTCTTC
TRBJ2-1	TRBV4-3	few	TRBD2	CASSAGTSGANEQFF	TGCGCCAGCAGCGCGGGGACTAGCGGGGCCAATGAGCAGTTCTTC
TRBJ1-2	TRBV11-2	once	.	CASSLPGAGGNYGYTF	TGTGCCAGCAGCTTACCCGGGGCGGGGGGGAACTATGGCTACACCTTC
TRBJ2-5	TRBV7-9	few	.	CASSKTEQETQYF	TGTGCCAGCAGCAAGACAGAACAAGAGACCCAGTACTTC